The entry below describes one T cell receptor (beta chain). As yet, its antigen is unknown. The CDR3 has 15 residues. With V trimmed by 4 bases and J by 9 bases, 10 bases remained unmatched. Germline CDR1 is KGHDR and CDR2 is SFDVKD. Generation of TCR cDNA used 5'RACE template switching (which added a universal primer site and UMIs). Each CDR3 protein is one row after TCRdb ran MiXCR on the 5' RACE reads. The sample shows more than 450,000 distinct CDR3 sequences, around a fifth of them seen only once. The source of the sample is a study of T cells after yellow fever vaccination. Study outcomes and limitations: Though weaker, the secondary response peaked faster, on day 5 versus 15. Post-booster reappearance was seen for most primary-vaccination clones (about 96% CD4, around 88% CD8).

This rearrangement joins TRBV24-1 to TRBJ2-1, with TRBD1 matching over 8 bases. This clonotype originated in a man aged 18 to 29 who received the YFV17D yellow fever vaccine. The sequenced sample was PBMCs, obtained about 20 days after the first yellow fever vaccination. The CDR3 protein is CATSEAGQGIGEQFF. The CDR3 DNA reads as TGTGCCACCAGTGAGGCTGGACAGGGAATAGGTGAGCAGTTCTTC.